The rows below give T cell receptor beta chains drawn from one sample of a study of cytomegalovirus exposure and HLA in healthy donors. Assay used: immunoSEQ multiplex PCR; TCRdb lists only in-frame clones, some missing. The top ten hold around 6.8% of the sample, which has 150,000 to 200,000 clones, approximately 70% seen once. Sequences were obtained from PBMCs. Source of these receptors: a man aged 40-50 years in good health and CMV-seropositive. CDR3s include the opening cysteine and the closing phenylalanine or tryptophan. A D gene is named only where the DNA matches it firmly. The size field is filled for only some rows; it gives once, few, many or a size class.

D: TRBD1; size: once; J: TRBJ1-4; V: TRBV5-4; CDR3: CASSFSGGGEEKLFF; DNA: TGTGCCAGCAGCTTCTCAGGAGGGGGCGAGGAAAAACTGTTTTTT
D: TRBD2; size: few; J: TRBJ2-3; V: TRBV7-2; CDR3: CASSFNGGADTQYF; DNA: TGTGCCAGCAGCTTTAACGGGGGGGCAGATACGCAGTATTTT
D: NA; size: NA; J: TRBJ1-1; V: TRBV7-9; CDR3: CASSLEGLPRAFF; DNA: TGTGCCAGCAGCTTAGAGGGACTCCCTCGAGCTTTCTTT
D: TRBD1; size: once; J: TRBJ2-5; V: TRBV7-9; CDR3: CASSPTGEQETQYF; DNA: TGTGCCAGCAGCCCAACAGGGGAACAAGAGACCCAGTACTTC
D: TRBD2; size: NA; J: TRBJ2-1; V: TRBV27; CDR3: CASGQLAGGRNEQFF; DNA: TGTGCCAGCGGGCAGTTAGCGGGGGGTCGCAATGAGCAGTTCTTC
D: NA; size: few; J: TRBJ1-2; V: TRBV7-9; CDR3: CASSPDSPEGYTF; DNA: TGTGCCAGCAGCCCGGACAGTCCGGAAGGCTACACCTTC
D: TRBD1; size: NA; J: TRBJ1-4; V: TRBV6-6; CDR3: CAIRGQGNEKLFF; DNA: TGTGCCATCAGAGGACAGGGGAATGAAAAACTGTTTTTT
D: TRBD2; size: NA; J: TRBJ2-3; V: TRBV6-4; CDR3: CASSERGGATTQYF; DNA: TGTGCCAGCAGTGAACGCGGGGGGGCAACTACGCAGTATTTT
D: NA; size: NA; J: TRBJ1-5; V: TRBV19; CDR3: CASNGVGRGQPQHF; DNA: TGTGCCTCAAACGGGGTAGGGCGTGGGCAGCCCCAGCATTTT
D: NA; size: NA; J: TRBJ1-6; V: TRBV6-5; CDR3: CASSLRTANNSPLHF; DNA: TGTGCCAGCAGTCTTCGGACAGCCAATAATTCACCCCTCCACTTT
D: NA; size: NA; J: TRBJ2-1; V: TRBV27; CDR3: CASSSPRESSYNEQFF; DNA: TGTGCCAGCAGTTCCCCCCGAGAGAGCTCCTACAATGAGCAGTTCTTC
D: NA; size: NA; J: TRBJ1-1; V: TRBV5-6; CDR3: CASSLPGTLLNTEAFF; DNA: TGTGCCAGCAGCTTGCCAGGGACACTCCTGAACACTGAAGCTTTCTTT
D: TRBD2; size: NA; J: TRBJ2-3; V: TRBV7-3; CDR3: CASGRGNTDTQYF; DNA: TGTGCCAGCGGGCGGGGGAACACAGATACGCAGTATTTT
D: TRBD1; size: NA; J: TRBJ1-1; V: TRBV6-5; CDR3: CAIRTGTGTEAFF; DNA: TGTGCCATCAGGACAGGGACCGGCACTGAAGCTTTCTTT
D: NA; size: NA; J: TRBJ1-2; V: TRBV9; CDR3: CASGGYYGYTF; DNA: TGTGCCAGCGGGGGCTACTATGGCTACACCTTC
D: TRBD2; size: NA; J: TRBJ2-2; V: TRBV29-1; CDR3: CSARASGGTGELFF; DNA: TGCAGCGCCCGGGCTAGCGGGGGCACCGGGGAGCTGTTTTTT
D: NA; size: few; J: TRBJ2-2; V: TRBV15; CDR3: CATSRGSPNTGELFF; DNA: TGTGCCACCAGCAGAGGGAGCCCGAACACCGGGGAGCTGTTTTTT
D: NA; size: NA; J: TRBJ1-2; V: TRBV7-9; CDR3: CASSLDGGGYTF; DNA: TGTGCCAGCAGCTTAGATGGGGGCGGCTACACCTTC
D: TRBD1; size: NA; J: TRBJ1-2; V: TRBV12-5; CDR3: CASGLAAGRGQQYGYTF; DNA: TGTGCTAGTGGTTTGGCAGCGGGCCGGGGACAGCAATATGGCTACACCTTC
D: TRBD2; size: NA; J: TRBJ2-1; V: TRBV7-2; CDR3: CASNHPGLAGDSSYNEQFF; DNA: TGTGCCAGCAATCACCCGGGACTAGCGGGGGACAGCTCCTACAATGAGCAGTTCTTC
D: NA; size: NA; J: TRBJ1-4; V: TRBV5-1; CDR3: CASSYRGGANEKLFF; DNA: TGCGCCAGCAGCTACCGGGGAGGCGCTAATGAAAAACTGTTTTTT
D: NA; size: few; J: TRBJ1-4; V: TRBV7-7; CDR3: CASSSSHGTNEKLFF; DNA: TGTGCTAGCAGCTCCTCCCACGGGACTAATGAAAAACTGTTTTTT
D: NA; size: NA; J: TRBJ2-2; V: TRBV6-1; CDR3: CASPGGDRTGELFF; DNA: TGTGCCAGCCCGGGGGGCGATCGTACCGGGGAGCTGTTTTTT
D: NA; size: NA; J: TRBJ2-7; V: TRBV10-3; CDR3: CAISGGTDSSYEQYF; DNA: TGTGCCATCAGTGGCGGGACAGATAGCTCCTACGAGCAGTACTTC
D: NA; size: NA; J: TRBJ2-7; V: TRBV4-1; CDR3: CASSQAPQGKVYEQYF; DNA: TGCGCCAGCAGCCAAGCTCCCCAGGGGAAGGTTTACGAGCAGTACTTC
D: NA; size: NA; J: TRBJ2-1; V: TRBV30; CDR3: CAWSPPGTPYNEQFF; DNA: TGTGCCTGGAGTCCTCCCGGGACACCTTACAATGAGCAGTTCTTC
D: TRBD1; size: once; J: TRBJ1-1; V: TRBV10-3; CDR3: CAIKGTGGNAEAFF; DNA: TGTGCCATCAAGGGGACAGGGGGCAACGCTGAAGCTTTCTTT
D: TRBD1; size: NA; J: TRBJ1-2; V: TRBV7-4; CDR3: CASSPRTGRYGYTF; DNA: TGTGCCAGCAGCCCTAGGACAGGCCGCTATGGCTACACCTTC
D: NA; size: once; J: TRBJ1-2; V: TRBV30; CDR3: CAWSGQGWGYTF; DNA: TGTGCCTGGAGTGGGCAGGGTTGGGGCTACACCTTC
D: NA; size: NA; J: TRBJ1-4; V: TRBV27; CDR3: CASSLNPDTGDEKLFF; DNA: TGTGCCAGCAGTTTAAACCCGGACACTGGGGATGAAAAACTGTTTTTT
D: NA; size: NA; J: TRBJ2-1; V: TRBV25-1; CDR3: CASSELAGAYNEQFF; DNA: TGTGCCAGCAGTGAATTGGCAGGGGCTTACAATGAGCAGTTCTTC
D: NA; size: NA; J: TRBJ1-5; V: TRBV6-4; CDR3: CASSGHRVCNQPQHF; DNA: TGTGCCAGCAGTGGCCACAGGGTTTGCAATCAGCCCCAGCATTTT
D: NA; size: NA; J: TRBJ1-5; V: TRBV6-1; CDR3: CASTGGLGNQPQHF; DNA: TGTGCCAGCACTGGAGGGCTGGGCAATCAGCCCCAGCATTTT
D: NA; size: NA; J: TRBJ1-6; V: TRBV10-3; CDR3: CAISESRGLANSPLHF; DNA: TGTGCCATCAGTGAGTCAAGGGGGTTGGCTAATTCACCCCTCCACTTT
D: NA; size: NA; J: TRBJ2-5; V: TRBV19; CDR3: CATGTKQETQYF; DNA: TGTGCCACAGGGACAAAGCAAGAGACCCAGTACTTC
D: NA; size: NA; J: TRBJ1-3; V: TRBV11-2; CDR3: CASSFSGGNTIYF; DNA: TGTGCCAGCAGCTTTTCGGGGGGAAACACCATATATTTT
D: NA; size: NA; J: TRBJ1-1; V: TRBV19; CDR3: CASSHGGQNTEAFF; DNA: TGTGCCAGTAGTCATGGGGGACAGAACACTGAAGCTTTCTTT
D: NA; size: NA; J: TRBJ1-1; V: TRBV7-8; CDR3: CASSPTTGSTEAFF; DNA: TGTGCCAGCAGCCCGACGACTGGGAGCACTGAAGCTTTCTTT
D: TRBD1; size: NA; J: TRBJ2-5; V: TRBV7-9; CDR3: CASSFGTGNGQYF; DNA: TGTGCCAGCAGCTTCGGGACAGGGAATGGACAGTACTTC
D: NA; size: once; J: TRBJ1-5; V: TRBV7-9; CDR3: CSSSLDYQPQHF; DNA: TGTTCCAGCAGCCTTGACTATCAGCCCCAGCATTTT
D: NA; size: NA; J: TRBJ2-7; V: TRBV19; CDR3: CASSTGTNYEQYF; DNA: TGTGCCAGTAGTACAGGGACAAACTACGAGCAGTACTTC
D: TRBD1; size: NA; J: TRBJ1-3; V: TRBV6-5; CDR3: CASSYGPTGSGNTIYF; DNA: TGTGCCAGCAGTTACGGGCCGACAGGGTCTGGAAACACCATATATTTT